Below are 16 T cell receptor beta chains sequenced from a single sample in a study of cytomegalovirus exposure and HLA in healthy donors. The data were produced by immunoSEQ multiplex PCR, yet TCRdb's version contains in-frame clones alone and is incomplete. Of about 54,000 clones in the sample, around 90% were seen once. Specimen: PBMCs. The receptors originated from a woman aged 18-35 years in good health and CMV-seropositive.

The CDR3 region has the DNA TGTGCCAGCAGCTTAGAAGGGGACTATGGCTACACCTTC. Its protein is CASSLEGDYGYTF. V is TRBV7-9 and J is TRBJ1-2; TRBD1 might be the D (5 bases). The CDR3 totals 13 residues. Germline CDR1 and CDR2: SEHNR and FQNEAQ (reference sequence). Trimming took off 1 base at V and 3 bases at J, with 6 bases between the two ends.

The rearrangement joins TRBV2 to TRBJ1-2, with 8 bases lining up with TRBD1. The V gene end was trimmed by 6 bases and the J gene end by 2 bases; junction bases not matched to a gene: 5. This CDR3 contains 14 residues. Per the germline V gene, CDR1 is SNHLY and CDR2 is FYNNEI. CDR3 coding DNA: TGTGCCAGCAGCAGGGACAGGCTCAACTATGGCTACACCTTC. It yields the protein CASSRDRLNYGYTF.

The J gene is TRBJ1-2, the V gene TRBV5-6, with 7 nucleotides matching TRBD1. Germline V gene lookup returns CDR1 SGHDT and CDR2 YYEEEE. The CDR3 is made up of 15 amino acids. After removal of 1 base from V and 5 bases from J, the junction contained 8 bases not matched to a gene. The CDR3 coding sequence is TGTGCCAGCAGCTTGCGGGGCCCAGGGGGTTATGGCTACACCTTC. Protein: CASSLRGPGGYGYTF.

The chain employs TRBV4-1 and TRBJ2-7; 7 nucleotides align to TRBD1. Looked up from germline, CDR1 is MGHRA and CDR2 is YSYEKL. V lost 3 bases and J lost 5; bases outside the gene matches: 7. The CDR3 has 14 residues. CDR3 DNA: TGCGCCAGCAGCCAGCCGACAGGGATCCACGAGCAGTACTTC. As protein: CASSQPTGIHEQYF.

The chain has TRBV9 and TRBJ2-1; 7 positions agree with TRBD2. In germline, CDR1 is SGDLS, CDR2 YYNGEE. The V gene end was trimmed by 4 bases and the J gene end by 0 bases; junction bases not matched to a gene: 4. The CDR3 is made up of 15 amino acids. The CDR3 DNA follows: TGTGCCAGCAGCCCAGCGGGGAGCTCCTACAATGAGCAGTTCTTC. As protein: CASSPAGSSYNEQFF.

CDR3 amino acids: CASSSPSYEQYF. The CDR3 coding sequence is TGCGCCAGCAGCTCTCCCAGCTACGAGCAGTACTTC. The rearrangement joins TRBV5-1 to TRBJ2-7; D gene unclear. The germline V and J ends were trimmed by 3 bases and 3 bases, with 7 bases remaining between them. Germline V gene data show CDR1 as SGHRS and CDR2 as YFSETQ. This CDR3 is 12 amino acids long. Variable domain in full (rest from reference TRBV5-1 and TRBJ2-7): KAGVTQTPRYLIKTRGQQVTLSCSPISGHRSVSWYQQTPGQGLQFLFEYFSETQRNKGNFPGRFSGRQFSNSRSEMNVSTLELGDSALYLCASSSPSYEQYFGPGTRLTVT.

V is TRBV27 and J is TRBJ2-3; D unresolved. CDR1 is MNHEY, CDR2 SMNVEV, per germline (reference sequence). The CDR3 consists of 15 residues. The V and J ends lost 3 bases and 0 bases respectively, with 10 bases between them. CDR3 in amino acids: CASSFQTPSTDTQYF. CDR3 nucleotides: TGTGCCAGCAGTTTCCAGACACCCAGCACAGATACGCAGTATTTT.

V is TRBV28 and J is TRBJ1-2; 8 nucleotides match TRBD1. CDR1 MDHEN and CDR2 SYDVKM come from the germline V gene. The CDR3 loop spans 14 amino acids. V dropped 3 bases and J dropped 4; count of bases not matched to a gene: 4. The chain's CDR3 is CASSFSTGAYGYTF. The CDR3 DNA reads TGTGCCAGCAGTTTCTCGACAGGGGCCTATGGCTACACCTTC.

The gene calls are TRBV5-1 and TRBJ1-4, with D perhaps matching TRBD1 (6 bases). The CDR3 covers 15 residues. CDR1 is SGHRS, CDR2 YFSETQ, per germline. The V and J ends lost 0 bases and 7 bases respectively, with 13 bases between them. Here the CDR3 reads CASSLEGEGLEKLFF. CDR3 DNA sequence: TGCGCCAGCAGCTTGGAGGGGGAGGGGCTTGAAAAACTGTTTTTT. Full variable domain (rest looked up from reference TRBV5-1 and TRBJ1-4): KAGVTQTPRYLIKTRGQQVTLSCSPISGHRSVSWYQQTPGQGLQFLFEYFSETQRNKGNFPGRFSGRQFSNSRSEMNVSTLELGDSALYLCASSLEGEGLEKLFFGSGTQLSVL.

This chain joins TRBV29-1 and TRBJ2-1; TRBD1 aligns across 11 bases. V dropped 6 bases and J dropped 5; count of bases not matched to a gene: 6. The CDR3 is 14 amino acids. The V gene's germline CDR1 is SQVTM and CDR2 ANQGSEA. CDR3: CSVRDRGFDNEQFF. CDR3 nucleotides: TGCAGCGTCCGGGACAGGGGGTTCGACAATGAGCAGTTCTTC.

The chain joins TRBV10-3 to TRBJ1-2; 9 nucleotides align to TRBD1. The germline V gene encodes CDR1 ENHRY and CDR2 SYGVKD. V was clipped by 6 bases and J by 6 bases; unmatched bases: 8. The CDR3 is 14 amino acids. CDR3 in amino acids: CAIRASGQGDGYTF. The CDR3 DNA is TGTGCCATCAGAGCATCGGGACAGGGAGATGGCTACACCTTC.

V is TRBV27 and J is TRBJ1-4; no definite D call. The CDR3 is made up of 14 amino acids. Germline CDR1 MNHEY, CDR2 SMNVEV (reference sequence). The V end was cut by 0 bases, the J end by 7 bases, with 9 bases between. The DNA of the CDR3 is TGTGCCAGCAGTTTATCCCGACAAGTTGAAAAACTGTTTTTT. Translation: CASSLSRQVEKLFF.

The CDR3 is CASRSGTSGTTDTQYF. The CDR3 DNA follows: TGCGCCAGCAGATCCGGGACTAGCGGGACCACAGATACGCAGTATTTT. The genes are TRBV5-1 and TRBJ2-3, with 13 bases lining up with TRBD2. The junction had 5 bases not matched to a gene; V was cut back by 5 bases and J by 2 bases. This CDR3 has 16 residues. CDR1 is SGHRS and CDR2 is YFSETQ in the germline V gene. The variable domain in full, with the rest retrieved from reference TRBV5-1 and TRBJ2-3, is KAGVTQTPRYLIKTRGQQVTLSCSPISGHRSVSWYQQTPGQGLQFLFEYFSETQRNKGNFPGRFSGRQFSNSRSEMNVSTLELGDSALYLCASRSGTSGTTDTQYFGPGTRLTVL.

The chain links TRBV7-9 to TRBJ2-7; D ambiguous. The V end lost 2 bases, the J end lost 7 bases, and 12 bases lay between the germline ends. The CDR3 loop spans 13 amino acids. Germline CDR1 and CDR2: SEHNR and FQNEAQ (reference sequence). In DNA, the CDR3 is TGTGCCAGCAGCTTACCCGGCGGAAGTGAGCAGTACTTC. Protein product: CASSLPGGSEQYF.

The chain carries TRBV7-9 and TRBJ2-1, with 12 nucleotides matching TRBD2. CDR1 is SEHNR, CDR2 FQNEAQ, per germline (reference sequence). V trimming: 6 bases; J trimming: 7 bases; junction bases outside the gene matches: 16. The CDR3 extends over 18 amino acids. CDR3 region: CASRANPPSGGGSNEQFF. The CDR3 region has the DNA TGTGCCAGCAGGGCTAATCCACCTAGCGGGGGGGGTTCGAATGAGCAGTTCTTC.

V gene TRBV6-6 combines with J gene TRBJ2-1; D gene ambiguous. V lost 6 bases to trimming and J lost 0 bases, with 15 bases between them. Germline CDR1 and CDR2: MNHNY and SVGAGI (reference sequence). The CDR3 extends over 16 amino acids. CDR3 sequence: CASRTLDSSSYNEQFF. CDR3 in DNA: TGTGCCAGCAGAACCCTTGACTCCAGCTCCTACAATGAGCAGTTCTTC.